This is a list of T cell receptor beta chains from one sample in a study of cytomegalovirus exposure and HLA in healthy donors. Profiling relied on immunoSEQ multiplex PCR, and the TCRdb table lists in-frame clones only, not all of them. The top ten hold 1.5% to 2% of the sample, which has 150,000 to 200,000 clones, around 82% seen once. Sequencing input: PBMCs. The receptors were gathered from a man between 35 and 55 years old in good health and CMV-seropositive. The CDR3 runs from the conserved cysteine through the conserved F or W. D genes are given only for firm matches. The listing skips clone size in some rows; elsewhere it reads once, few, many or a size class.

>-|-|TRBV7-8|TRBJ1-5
TGTGCCAGCAGCTTATCCCCCTCAGGGGCTGGGGGTCAGCCCCAGCATTTT
CASSLSPSGAGGQPQHF
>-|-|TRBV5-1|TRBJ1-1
TGCGCCAGCAGCTTGGATCCTGAGGGCGGGGCTTTCTTT
CASSLDPEGGAFF
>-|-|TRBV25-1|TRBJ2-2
TGTGCCGGCGGATCCTTGAGGGGGGAGCTGTTTTTT
CAGGSLRGELFF
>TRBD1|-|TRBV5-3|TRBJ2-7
TGTGCCAGAAGCTCACCACAGGGGCCCGGCGTGTACGAGCAGTACTTC
CARSSPQGPGVYEQYF
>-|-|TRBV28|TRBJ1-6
TGTGCCAGCAATCGCGATAATTCACCCCTCCACTTT
CASNRDNSPLHF
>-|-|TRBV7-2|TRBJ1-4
TGTGCCAGCACCCGGGGATCGGATGAAAAACTGTTTTTT
CASTRGSDEKLFF
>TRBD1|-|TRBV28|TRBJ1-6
TGTGCCAGCAGTCGGCGACAGGGTCGGAGTAATTCACCCCTCCACTTT
CASSRRQGRSNSPLHF
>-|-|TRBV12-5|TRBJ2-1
TGTGCTAGTGGTTTGGTTCAGGGTCCTTACAATGAGCAGTTCTTC
CASGLVQGPYNEQFF
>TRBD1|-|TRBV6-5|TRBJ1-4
TGTGCCAGCAGCAAGGACAGGGGGGATGAAAAACTGTTTTTT
CASSKDRGDEKLFF
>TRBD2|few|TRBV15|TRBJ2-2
TGTGCCACCAGCGGGAACTTACTAGCGTTTAACACCGGGGAGCTGTTTTTT
CATSGNLLAFNTGELFF
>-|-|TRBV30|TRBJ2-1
TGTGCCTGGAGTCGGGGTAACTACAATGAGCAGTTCTTC
CAWSRGNYNEQFF
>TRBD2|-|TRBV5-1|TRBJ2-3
TGCGCCAGCAGCTTGGCGAGGACTAGCGGCACAGATACGCAGTATTTT
CASSLARTSGTDTQYF
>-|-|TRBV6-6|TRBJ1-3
TGTGCCAGCAGTTTCGGGAGCTCTGGAAACACCATATATTTT
CASSFGSSGNTIYF
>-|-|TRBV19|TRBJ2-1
TGTGCCAGTAGTATATGGAGGGGTCGTGGCAATGAGCAGTTCTTC
CASSIWRGRGNEQFF
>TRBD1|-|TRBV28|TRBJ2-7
TGTGCCAGTGGGACAGGTAATTACGAGCAGTACTTC
CASGTGNYEQYF
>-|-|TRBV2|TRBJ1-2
TGTGCCAGCAGTGGGGGACTGGCGGTAGTCTACACCTTC
CASSGGLAVVYTF
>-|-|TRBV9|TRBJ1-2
TGTGCCAGCAGCGTAGAGGGAGGGTTGGGCTACACCTTC
CASSVEGGLGYTF
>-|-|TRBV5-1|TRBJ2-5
TGCGCCAGCAGCTTGGATCCACTAATGGAAGAGACCCAGTACTTC
CASSLDPLMEETQYF
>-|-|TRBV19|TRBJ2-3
TGTGCCAGTAGTATAGCGGGAGTGCGCACAGATACGCAGTATTTT
CASSIAGVRTDTQYF
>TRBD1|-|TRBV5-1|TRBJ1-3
TGCGCCAGCAGCTTATGGACAGGGGAAGTCGCACCTAGCTCTGGAAACACCATATATTTT
CASSLWTGEVAPSSGNTIYF
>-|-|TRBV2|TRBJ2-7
TGTGCCAGCAACCCCGGTGGGCGGGACGAGCAGTACTTC
CASNPGGRDEQYF
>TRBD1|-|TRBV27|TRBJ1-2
TGTGCCAGCAGTTTGACAGGGGAATCCTATGGCTCCACCTTC
CASSLTGESYGSTF
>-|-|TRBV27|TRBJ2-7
TGTGCCAGCAGTTATCGAACAGGGGGGGACGAGCAGTACTTC
CASSYRTGGDEQYF
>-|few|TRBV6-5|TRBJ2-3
TGTGCCAGCAGATTACAGGGAGGGAGCACAGATACGCAGTATTTT
CASRLQGGSTDTQYF
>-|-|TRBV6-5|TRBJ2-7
TGTGCCAGCAGAAACAGGGATTGGGCAGGCTACGAGCAGTACTTC
CASRNRDWAGYEQYF
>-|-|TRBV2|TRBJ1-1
TGTGCCAGCAGTGAAGGCTGGGCCACTGAAGCTTTCTTT
CASSEGWATEAFF
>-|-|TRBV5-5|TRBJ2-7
TGTGCCAGCAGCTGGGTGGGAGACTACGAGCAGTACTTC
CASSWVGDYEQYF
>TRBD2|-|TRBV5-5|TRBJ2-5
TGTGCCAGCAGCGTTCGACTAGCGAGAGGGCAGGAGACCCAGTACTTC
CASSVRLARGQETQYF
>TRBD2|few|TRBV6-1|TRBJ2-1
TGTGCCAGCAGTGAAGAGGCTAGCGGGAGGGAGCAGTTCTTC
CASSEEASGREQFF
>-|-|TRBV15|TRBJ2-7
TGTGCCACCAGCAGAGAAGGAGGATACGAGCAGTACTTC
CATSREGGYEQYF
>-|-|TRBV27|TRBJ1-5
TGTGCCAGCAGTTTCGGACAGACCGATCAGCCCCAGCATTTT
CASSFGQTDQPQHF
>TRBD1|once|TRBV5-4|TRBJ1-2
TGTGCCAGCAGCCCGGGACAGGGAACTTATGGCTACACCTTC
CASSPGQGTYGYTF
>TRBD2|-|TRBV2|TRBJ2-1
TGTGCCAGCAGTGGCGGCACTAGCGTCAGTGAGCAGTTCTTC
CASSGGTSVSEQFF
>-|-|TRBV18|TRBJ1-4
TGTGCCAGCTCAGGAGACGGTAGCTACCCAACTAATGAAAAACTGTTTTTT
CASSGDGSYPTNEKLFF
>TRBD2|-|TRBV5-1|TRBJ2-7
TGCGCCAGCAGCCCACGGGTAGCGGGAGGTTTAAGCTCCTACGAGCAGTACTTC
CASSPRVAGGLSSYEQYF
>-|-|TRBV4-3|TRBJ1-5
TGCGCCAGCAGCCAAGATTGGGGGGTGGCAGCAGCAAGCCAGCCCCAGCATTTT
CASSQDWGVAAASQPQHF
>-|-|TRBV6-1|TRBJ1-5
TGTGCCAGCGAGCAGGGAAGGAATCAGCCCCAGCATTTT
CASEQGRNQPQHF
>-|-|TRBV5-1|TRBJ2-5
TGCGCCAGCAGCTTGGCGGGCGGGACGTACCAAGAGACCCAGTACTTC
CASSLAGGTYQETQYF
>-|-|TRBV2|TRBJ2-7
TGTGCCAGCGCCGCGGGGAGTGGCGGAAGCTCCTACGAGCAGTACTTC
CASAAGSGGSSYEQYF
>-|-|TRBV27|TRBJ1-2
TGTGCCAGCAGTTTGAAAGGGGTAGCCTATGGCTACACCTTC
CASSLKGVAYGYTF
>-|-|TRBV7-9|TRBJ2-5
TGTGCCAGCAGCTTCGGACAGCCCCAAGAGACCCAGTACTTC
CASSFGQPQETQYF
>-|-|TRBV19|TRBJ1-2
TGTGCCAGTAGTAGAGACATAGCTGGCTACACCTTC
CASSRDIAGYTF
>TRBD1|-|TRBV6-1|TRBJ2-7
TGTGCCAGCAACCAACAGGGGGCAACCTCCTACGAGCAGTACTTC
CASNQQGATSYEQYF
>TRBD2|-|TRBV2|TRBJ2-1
TGTGCCAGCAGTCCCCTCGCGGGAGGGTCCTACAATGAGCAGTTCTTC
CASSPLAGGSYNEQFF
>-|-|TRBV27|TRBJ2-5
TGTGCCAGCAGTTTAGGACAGTTCTCTGTCACAGAGACCCAGTACTTC
CASSLGQFSVTETQYF